Listed here are 22 T cell receptor beta chains from one sample, sequenced in a study of long-term antiretroviral therapy in people with HIV. At survey level, the immunoSEQ assay was run in its v3.0 version. This table comes from immunoSEQ multiplex PCR, and its TCRdb copy is limited to in-frame clones, with some not included. This table has approximately 21,000 clones, 82% appearing once. This specimen was unsorted PBMCs, taken 0.3 years after starting antiretroviral therapy. The origin of the receptors is a man aged 45-65 years with HIV.

The chain is built from TRBV28 and TRBJ2-7, with 9 bases that match TRBD2. The germline CDR1 and CDR2 sequences are MDHEN and SYDVKM. J gave up 0 bases and V 3 bases, and 0 bases lay outside the gene matches. The CDR3 extends over 14 amino acids. The CDR3 nucleotides read TGTGCCAGCAGTTTTAGCGGGAGCTCCTACGAGCAGTACTTC. It translates to CASSFSGSSYEQYF.

This clone was detected only once. This chain connects TRBV10-3 to TRBJ1-1; TRBD1 aligns across 7 bases. This CDR3 is built from 14 residues. Germline V lookup: CDR1 ENHRY, CDR2 SYGVKD. Trimming took 6 bases from V and 0 from J; bases not matched to a gene: 4. The CDR3 loop reads CAISRDRLNTEAFF. The CDR3 DNA follows: TGTGCCATCAGCCGGGACAGATTGAACACTGAAGCTTTCTTT.

This clone was detected only a few times. The chain couples TRBV27 to TRBJ1-5; perhaps TRBD1 as D (5 bases). The ends were cut back, 2 bases at V and 7 bases at J, with 6 bases in the middle. The CDR3 runs to 12 residues. Germline lookup yields CDR1 MNHEY and CDR2 SMNVEV (reference sequence). The CDR3 coding sequence is TGTGCCAGCAGTTTACAGGGCCAGCCCCAGCATTTT. Translating it yields CASSLQGQPQHF.

The chain carries TRBV19 and TRBJ2-1; possible D gene TRBD1, 6 bases. The CDR3 extends over 15 amino acids. Trimming pared 3 bases from V and 0 bases from J, leaving 9 bases between. Germline lookup yields CDR1 LNHDA and CDR2 SQIVND (reference sequence). The CDR3 DNA follows: TGTGCCAGTAGTATCGGGACAAACTCCTACAATGAGCAGTTCTTC. It is translated as CASSIGTNSYNEQFF.

The chain combines TRBV4-3 with TRBJ2-7; D unresolved. Looked up from germline, CDR1 is LGHNA and CDR2 is YSLEER. Trimming took off 1 base at V and 1 base at J, with 11 bases between the two ends. The CDR3 consists of 15 residues. The CDR3, as DNA: TGCGCCAGCAGCCAAGTGTGGCGGATTTCCTACGAGCAGTACTTC. This gives the protein CASSQVWRISYEQYF.

The V call is TRBV19, the J call TRBJ2-7, with 8 bases identical to TRBD1. Germline lookup yields CDR1 LNHDA and CDR2 SQIVND (reference sequence). The CDR3 consists of 14 residues. Trimming cost V 5 bases and J 2 bases; bases outside gene matches: 5. The CDR3 sequence: CASSFGTGPYEQYF. The CDR3 region has the DNA TGTGCCAGTAGTTTTGGGACAGGACCCTACGAGCAGTACTTC.

This rearrangement joins TRBV6-5 to TRBJ1-1; D remains ambiguous. Germline V gene lookup returns CDR1 MNHEY and CDR2 SVGAGI. This CDR3 has 14 residues. The V gene lost 0 bases and the J gene lost 0 bases, with 5 bases spanning the gap. The CDR3 DNA reads as TGTGCCAGCAGTTACTCTAAGGTGAACACTGAAGCTTTCTTT. It codes for CASSYSKVNTEAFF.

V and J are TRBV5-6 and TRBJ1-5; possible D gene TRBD1, 5 bases. V lost 4 bases and J lost 0, with 14 bases in between. The CDR3 loop spans 16 amino acids. Germline V gene lookup returns CDR1 SGHDT and CDR2 YYEEEE. The CDR3 bases are TGTGCCAGCAGCGCCGACGGGGGTTATAGCAATCAGCCCCAGCATTTT. Translation gives CASSADGGYSNQPQHF.

V is TRBV9 and J is TRBJ2-2; 8 nucleotides align to TRBD1. With V trimmed by 2 bases and J by 3 bases, 6 bases remained unmatched. Germline V CDR1 and CDR2: SGDLS, YYNGEE. The CDR3 is 16 residues long. The CDR3 sequence is CASSVGGQAYTGELFF. CDR3 nucleotide sequence: TGTGCCAGCAGCGTCGGGGGACAGGCTTACACCGGGGAGCTGTTTTTT.

The chain carries TRBV28 and TRBJ1-6; TRBD1 aligns across 8 bases. The length of the CDR3 is 15 residues. The J segment lost 9 bases and the V segment lost 6 bases, leaving 10 bases of the junction unmatched. Germline CDR1 MDHEN, CDR2 SYDVKM. The CDR3 nucleotides are TGTGCCAGCAGCCGAGCGGACAGGGTGGTTTCACCCCTCCACTTT. Its protein product is CASSRADRVVSPLHF.

This clone was counted a few times. The rearrangement uses TRBV19 and TRBJ1-1; TRBD1 is a possible D gene (6 bases). Germline CDR1 reads LNHDA; CDR2 reads SQIVND (reference sequence). This CDR3 has 13 amino acids. The germline V and J ends were trimmed by 9 bases and 1 base, with 12 bases remaining between them. The CDR3 nucleotides read TGTGCCAGCCAACAGGGCGCGAACACTGAAGCTTTCTTT. Its protein product is CASQQGANTEAFF.

This chain joins TRBV6-6 and TRBJ2-7, with 7 bases fitting TRBD1. V lost 7 bases, J lost 0 bases, and 9 bases stayed unmatched. CDR3 size: 15 residues. Germline CDR1 is MNHNY and CDR2 is SVGAGI (reference sequence). Here the CDR3 reads CASTLDGTVSYEQYF. CDR3 nucleotide sequence: TGTGCCAGCACCCTGGACGGGACAGTCTCCTACGAGCAGTACTTC.

The V call is TRBV14, the J call TRBJ1-4, with D possibly being TRBD1 (6 bases). V shed 0 bases and J shed 3 bases, with 11 bases lying between them. The CDR3 is 16 residues long. CDR1 is SGHDN, CDR2 FVKESK, per germline. CDR3 region: CASSQDWGPANEKLFF. CDR3 coding DNA: TGTGCCAGCAGCCAAGATTGGGGGCCTGCTAATGAAAAACTGTTTTTT.

This clone was seen just once. CDR3 sequence (DNA): TGTGCCAGCAGCTTGGCCCGGGCGGGGATTTACAATGAGCAGTTCTTC. It codes for CASSLARAGIYNEQFF. The J gene is TRBJ2-1, the V gene TRBV5-5; possible D gene TRBD2, 6 bases. Germline V lookup: CDR1 SGHKS, CDR2 YYEKEE (reference sequence). This CDR3 region has 16 residues. The germline V and J ends were trimmed by 0 bases and 4 bases, with 14 bases remaining between them.

V gene TRBV25-1 combines with J gene TRBJ2-7; D is possibly TRBD1 or TRBD2 (5 bases each). In germline, CDR1 is MGHDK, CDR2 SYGVNS. Deletions cut 7 bases from V and 0 bases from J, with 10 bases between. The CDR3 runs to 13 residues. CDR3 in amino acids: CASTPGPSYEQYF. As DNA, the CDR3 is TGTGCCAGCACACCGGGACCCTCCTACGAGCAGTACTTC.

This chain joins TRBV5-4 and TRBJ2-7; no clear D gene. The CDR3 runs to 14 residues. Germline V gives CDR1 SGHNT, CDR2 YYREEE (reference sequence). V was clipped by 1 base and J by 5 bases, with 13 bases between them. The CDR3 DNA sequence: TGTGCCAGCAGCTTGTTGACCTCCCCGGACGAGCAGTACTTC. This gives the protein CASSLLTSPDEQYF.

This sequence joins TRBV11-2 and TRBJ1-2; D is possibly TRBD1 (5 bases). V lost 5 bases, J lost 0 bases, and 13 bases lay in between. Germline CDR1 SGHAT, CDR2 FQNNGV. This CDR3 region has 15 residues. DNA for the CDR3: TGTGCCAGCAGCACCCGACAGCTTACTAACTATGGCTACACCTTC. Its translation is CASSTRQLTNYGYTF.

The V and J genes are TRBV4-1 and TRBJ2-5, with D unclear. CDR3 size: 15 residues. V gave up 0 bases and J gave up 2 bases, with 10 bases separating them. Germline CDR1 MGHRA, CDR2 YSYEKL. CDR3 amino acids: CASSQDLLQQETQYF. In DNA form, the CDR3 reads TGCGCCAGCAGCCAAGATCTTCTCCAGCAAGAGACCCAGTACTTC.

The chain couples TRBV7-2 to TRBJ2-3; D is unclear. Trimming cost V 1 base and J 2 bases, with 4 bases left between them. The CDR3 extends over 13 amino acids. Germline lookup yields CDR1 SGHTA and CDR2 FQGNSA. As DNA, the CDR3 is TGTGCCAGCAGCTTAGGAATCACAGATACGCAGTATTTT. This codes for CASSLGITDTQYF. The whole variable domain, filled in from reference TRBV7-2 and TRBJ2-3, reads GAGVSQSPSNKVTEKGKDVELRCDPISGHTALYWYRQSLGQGLEFLIYFQGNSAPDKSGLPSDRFSAERTGGSVSTLTIQRTQQEDSAVYLCASSLGITDTQYFGPGTRLTVL.

V usage is TRBV5-6 and J usage is TRBJ2-1; 9 bases align to TRBD2. The germline V gene has CDR1 SGHDT and CDR2 YYEEEE. V shed 2 bases, J shed 7 bases, and the junction held 7 bases outside the gene matches. The CDR3 spans 15 residues. CDR3 DNA sequence: TGTGCCAGCAGCTTTTCCAGCGGGAGGCGGAATGAGCAGTTCTTC. Protein product: CASSFSSGRRNEQFF.

The genes are TRBV7-9 and TRBJ1-3; TRBD1 is a possible D gene (5 bases). V lost 0 bases to trimming and J lost 0 bases, with 15 bases between them. The V gene's germline CDR1 is SEHNR and CDR2 FQNEAQ (reference sequence). The CDR3 contains 18 residues. CDR3 bases: TGTGCCAGCAGCTTAGCCCTCTACAGGATAGGCTCTGGAAACACCATATATTTT. Its translation is CASSLALYRIGSGNTIYF.

Written as DNA, the CDR3 is TGTGCCAGCAGCGCCGGTGGGGACAGCCCCAACCTCTACGAGCAGTACTTC. Translated, it gives CASSAGGDSPNLYEQYF. The chain uses TRBV7-6 and TRBJ2-7, with TRBD1 matching 7 bases. CDR1 SGHVS and CDR2 FNYEAQ come from the germline V gene. The CDR3 totals 17 residues. J was trimmed by 3 bases and V by 5 bases; bases with no gene match: 16.